The present T cell receptor (beta chain) was sequenced within a study of CD8+ T cells in alopecia areata. Documented treatment: oral pan-JAK inhibitor, 5-10 mg twice daily. Samples from alopecia areata patients were lesional scalp punch biopsies and peripheral blood. Once RNA had been extracted, it was reverse transcribed into cDNA to act as the sequencing template. The protocol was immunoSEQ multiplex PCR, while the TCRdb copy is restricted to in-frame clones and leaves out a portion. The sample holds some 190,000 clones, more than 50% seen once. The CDR3 spans 15 residues. V was trimmed by 5 bases and J by 3 bases, leaving 11 bases between them. Germline-derived CDR1 and CDR2 are SGHTA and FQGNSA.

The receptor comes from a human donor with alopecia areata. The rearrangement links TRBV7-2 to TRBJ2-6; D call uncertain. The sample here was CD4+ T cells sorted from blood, taken at week 24, from a patient treated with tofacitinib. CDR3 nucleotide sequence: TGTGCCAGCAGCCCTAGGTCGGTTGGGGCCAACGTCCTGACTTTC. Amino acids: CASSPRSVGANVLTF.